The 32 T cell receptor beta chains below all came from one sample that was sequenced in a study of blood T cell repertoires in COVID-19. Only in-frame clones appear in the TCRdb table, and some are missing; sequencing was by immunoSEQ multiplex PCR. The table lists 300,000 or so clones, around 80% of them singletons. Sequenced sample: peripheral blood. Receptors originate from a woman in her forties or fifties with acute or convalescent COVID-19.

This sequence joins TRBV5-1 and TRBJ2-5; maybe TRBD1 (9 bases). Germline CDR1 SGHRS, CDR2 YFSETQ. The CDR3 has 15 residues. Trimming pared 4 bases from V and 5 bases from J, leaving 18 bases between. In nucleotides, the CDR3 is TGCGCCAGCAGCCGCGGGGGGACAGGGTTGGAGACCCAGTACTTC. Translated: CASSRGGTGLETQYF. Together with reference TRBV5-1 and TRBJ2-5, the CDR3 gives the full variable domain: KAGVTQTPRYLIKTRGQQVTLSCSPISGHRSVSWYQQTPGQGLQFLFEYFSETQRNKGNFPGRFSGRQFSNSRSEMNVSTLELGDSALYLCASSRGGTGLETQYFGPGTRLLVL.

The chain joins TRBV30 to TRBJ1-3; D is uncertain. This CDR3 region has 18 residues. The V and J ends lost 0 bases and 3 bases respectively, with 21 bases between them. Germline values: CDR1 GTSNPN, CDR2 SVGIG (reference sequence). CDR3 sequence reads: CAWSVLEWKGFLGNTIYF. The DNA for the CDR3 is TGTGCCTGGAGTGTACTAGAATGGAAGGGCTTCCTTGGAAACACCATATATTTT.

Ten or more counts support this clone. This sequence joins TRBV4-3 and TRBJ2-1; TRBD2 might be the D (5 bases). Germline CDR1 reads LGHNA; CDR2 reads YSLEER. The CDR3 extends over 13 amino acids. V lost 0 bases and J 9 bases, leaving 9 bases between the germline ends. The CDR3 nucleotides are TGCGCCAGCAGCCAAGACCTGGCGGGTGAGCAGTTCTTC. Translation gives CASSQDLAGEQFF.

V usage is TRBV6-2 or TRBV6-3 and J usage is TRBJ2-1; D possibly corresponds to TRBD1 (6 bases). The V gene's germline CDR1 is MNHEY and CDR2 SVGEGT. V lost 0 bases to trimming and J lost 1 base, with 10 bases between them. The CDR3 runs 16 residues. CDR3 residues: CASSYSQGPSYNEQFF. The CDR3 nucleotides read TGTGCCAGCAGTTACTCGCAGGGGCCGTCCTACAATGAGCAGTTCTTC.

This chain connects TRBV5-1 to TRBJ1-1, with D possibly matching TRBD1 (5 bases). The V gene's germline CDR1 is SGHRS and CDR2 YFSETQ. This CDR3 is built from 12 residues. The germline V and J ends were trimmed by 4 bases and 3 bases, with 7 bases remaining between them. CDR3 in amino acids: CASSPGDTEAFF. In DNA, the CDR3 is TGCGCCAGCAGCCCGGGGGACACTGAAGCTTTCTTT.

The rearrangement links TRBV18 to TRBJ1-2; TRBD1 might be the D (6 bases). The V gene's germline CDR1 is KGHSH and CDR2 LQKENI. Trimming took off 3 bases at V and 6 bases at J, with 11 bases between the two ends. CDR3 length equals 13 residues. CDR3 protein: CASSPLGADGYTF. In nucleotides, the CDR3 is TGTGCCAGCTCACCTCTGGGGGCGGATGGCTACACCTTC.

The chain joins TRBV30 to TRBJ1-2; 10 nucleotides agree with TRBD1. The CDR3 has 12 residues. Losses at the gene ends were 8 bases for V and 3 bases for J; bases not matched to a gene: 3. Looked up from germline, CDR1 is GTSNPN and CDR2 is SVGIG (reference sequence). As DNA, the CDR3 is TGTGCCGGAGGACAGGGGGACTATGGCTACACCTTC. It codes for CAGGQGDYGYTF.

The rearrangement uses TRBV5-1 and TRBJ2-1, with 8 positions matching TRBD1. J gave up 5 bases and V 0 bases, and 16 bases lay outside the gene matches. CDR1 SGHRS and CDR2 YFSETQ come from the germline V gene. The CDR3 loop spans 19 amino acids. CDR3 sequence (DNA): TGCGCCAGCAGCTTGGTGTTGCAGGGGGCAGGACTAACCCACAATGAGCAGTTCTTC. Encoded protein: CASSLVLQGAGLTHNEQFF.

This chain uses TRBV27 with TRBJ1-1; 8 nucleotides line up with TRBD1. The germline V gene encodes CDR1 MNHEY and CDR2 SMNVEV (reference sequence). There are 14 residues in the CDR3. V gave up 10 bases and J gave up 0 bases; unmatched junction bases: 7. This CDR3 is CATLKDRVNTEAFF. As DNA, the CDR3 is TGTGCCACCCTGAAGGACAGGGTGAACACTGAAGCTTTCTTT.

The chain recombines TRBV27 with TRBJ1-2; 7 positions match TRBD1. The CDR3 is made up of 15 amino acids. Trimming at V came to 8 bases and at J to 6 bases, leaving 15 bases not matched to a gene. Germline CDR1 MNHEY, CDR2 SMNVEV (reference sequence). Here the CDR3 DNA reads TGTGCCAGCCGAGAATTAGATACAGGGGATGATGGCTACACCTTC. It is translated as CASRELDTGDDGYTF.

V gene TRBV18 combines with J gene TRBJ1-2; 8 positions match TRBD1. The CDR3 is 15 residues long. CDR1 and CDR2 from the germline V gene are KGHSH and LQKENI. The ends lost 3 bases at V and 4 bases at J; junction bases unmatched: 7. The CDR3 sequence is CASSPPGQGLYGYTF. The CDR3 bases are TGTGCCAGCTCACCTCCAGGACAGGGTCTCTATGGCTACACCTTC. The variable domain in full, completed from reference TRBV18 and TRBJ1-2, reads NAGVMQNPRHLVRRRGQEARLRCSPMKGHSHVYWYRQLPEEGLKFMVYLQKENIIDESGMPKERFSAEFPKEGPSILRIQQVVRGDSAAYFCASSPPGQGLYGYTFGSGTRLTVV.

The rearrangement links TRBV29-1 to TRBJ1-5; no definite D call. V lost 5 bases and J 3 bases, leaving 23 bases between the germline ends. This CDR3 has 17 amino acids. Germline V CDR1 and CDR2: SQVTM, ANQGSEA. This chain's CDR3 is CSVKLSGWGTNNQPQHF. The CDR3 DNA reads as TGCAGCGTTAAGTTAAGCGGGTGGGGTACGAACAATCAGCCCCAGCATTTT. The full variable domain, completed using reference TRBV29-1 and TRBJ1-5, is SAVISQKPSRDICQRGTSLTIQCQVDSQVTMMFWYRQQPGQSLTLIATANQGSEATYESGFVIDKFPISRPNLTFSTLTVSNMSPEDSSIYLCSVKLSGWGTNNQPQHFGDGTRLSIL.

CDR3 sequence reads: CASSWTARDQPQHF. The CDR3 nucleotides are TGTGCCAGCAGCTGGACTGCGAGGGATCAGCCCCAGCATTTT. V gene TRBV5-7 combines with J gene TRBJ1-5; no reliable D call. TRBV5-7 is placed among ORFs of uncertain function. The CDR3 covers 14 residues. Trimming took off 3 bases at V and 5 bases at J, with 12 bases between the two ends.

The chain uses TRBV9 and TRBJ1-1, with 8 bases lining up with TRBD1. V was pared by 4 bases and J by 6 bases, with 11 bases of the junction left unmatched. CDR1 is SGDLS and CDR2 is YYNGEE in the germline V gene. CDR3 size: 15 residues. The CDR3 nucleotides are TGTGCCAGCAGCCCAAGGACAGGGTTGAGGGCTGAAGCTTTCTTT. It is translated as CASSPRTGLRAEAFF.

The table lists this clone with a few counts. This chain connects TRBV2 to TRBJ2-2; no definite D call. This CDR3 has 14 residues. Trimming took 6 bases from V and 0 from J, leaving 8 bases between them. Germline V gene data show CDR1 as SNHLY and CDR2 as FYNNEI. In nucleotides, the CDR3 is TGTGCCAGCAGAGAGAGGACGAACACCGGGGAGCTGTTTTTT. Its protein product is CASRERTNTGELFF. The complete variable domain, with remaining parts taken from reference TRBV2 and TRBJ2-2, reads EPEVTQTPSHQVTQMGQEVILRCVPISNHLYFYWYRQILGQKVEFLVSFYNNEISEKSEIFDDQFSVERPDGSNFTLKIRSTKLEDSAMYFCASRERTNTGELFFGEGSRLTVL.

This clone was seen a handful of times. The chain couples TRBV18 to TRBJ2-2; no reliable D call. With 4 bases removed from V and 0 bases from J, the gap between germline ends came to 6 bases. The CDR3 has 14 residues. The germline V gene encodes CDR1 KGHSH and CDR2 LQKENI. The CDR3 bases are TGTGCCAGCTCACGTAGTGCGAACACCGGGGAGCTGTTTTTT. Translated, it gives CASSRSANTGELFF. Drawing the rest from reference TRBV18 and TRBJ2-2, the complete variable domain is NAGVMQNPRHLVRRRGQEARLRCSPMKGHSHVYWYRQLPEEGLKFMVYLQKENIIDESGMPKERFSAEFPKEGPSILRIQQVVRGDSAAYFCASSRSANTGELFFGEGSRLTVL.

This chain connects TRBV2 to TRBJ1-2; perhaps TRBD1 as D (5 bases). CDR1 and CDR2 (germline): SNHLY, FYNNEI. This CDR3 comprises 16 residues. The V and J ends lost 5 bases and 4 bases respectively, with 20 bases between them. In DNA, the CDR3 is TGTGCCAGCAGTCCCGAGTTGGGGGGTAACGGCTATGGCTACACCTTC. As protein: CASSPELGGNGYGYTF.

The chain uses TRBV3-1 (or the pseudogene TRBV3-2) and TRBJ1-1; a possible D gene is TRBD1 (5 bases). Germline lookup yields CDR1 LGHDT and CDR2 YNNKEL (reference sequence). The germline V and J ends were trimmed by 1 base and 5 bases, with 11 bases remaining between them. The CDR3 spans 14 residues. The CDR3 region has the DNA TGTGCCAGCAGCCAAGCTTTTGGGGGGACTGAAGCTTTCTTT. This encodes CASSQAFGGTEAFF.

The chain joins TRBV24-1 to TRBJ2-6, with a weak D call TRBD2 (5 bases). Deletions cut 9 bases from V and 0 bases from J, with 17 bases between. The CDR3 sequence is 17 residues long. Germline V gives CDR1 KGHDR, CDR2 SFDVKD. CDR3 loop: CATGKAGGGSGANVLTF. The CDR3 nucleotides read TGTGCCACCGGGAAGGCCGGAGGTGGCTCTGGGGCCAACGTCCTGACTTTC.

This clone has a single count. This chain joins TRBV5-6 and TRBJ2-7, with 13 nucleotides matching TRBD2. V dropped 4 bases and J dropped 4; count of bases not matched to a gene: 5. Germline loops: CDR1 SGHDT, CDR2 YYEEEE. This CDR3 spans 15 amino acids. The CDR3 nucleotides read TGTGCCAGCAGCGGAGGGACTAGCGGGAAGTACGAGCAGTACTTC. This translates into CASSGGTSGKYEQYF.

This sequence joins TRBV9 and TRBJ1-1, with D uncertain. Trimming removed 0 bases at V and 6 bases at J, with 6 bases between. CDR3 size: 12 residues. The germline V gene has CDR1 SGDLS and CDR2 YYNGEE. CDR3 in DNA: TGTGCCAGCAGCGTAGGGACTTCTGAAGCTTTCTTT. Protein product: CASSVGTSEAFF. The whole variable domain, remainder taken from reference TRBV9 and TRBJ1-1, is DSGVTQTPKHLITATGQRVTLRCSPRSGDLSVYWYQQSLDQGLQFLIQYYNGEERAKGNILERFSAQQFPDLHSELNLSSLELGDSALYFCASSVGTSEAFFGQGTRLTVV.

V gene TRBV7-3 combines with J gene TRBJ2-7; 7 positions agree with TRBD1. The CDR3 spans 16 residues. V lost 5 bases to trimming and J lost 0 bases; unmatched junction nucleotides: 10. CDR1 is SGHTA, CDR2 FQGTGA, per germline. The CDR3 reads CASSPQGGSSSYEQYF. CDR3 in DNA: TGTGCCAGCAGCCCCCAAGGGGGCAGCAGCTCCTACGAGCAGTACTTC.

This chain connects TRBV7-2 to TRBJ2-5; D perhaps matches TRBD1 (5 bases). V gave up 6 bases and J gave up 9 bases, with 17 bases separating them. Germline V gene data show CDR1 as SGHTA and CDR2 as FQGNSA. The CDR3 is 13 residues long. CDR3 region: CASSPTRQGPQYF. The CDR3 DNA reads TGTGCCAGCAGTCCGACTCGGCAGGGCCCCCAGTACTTC.

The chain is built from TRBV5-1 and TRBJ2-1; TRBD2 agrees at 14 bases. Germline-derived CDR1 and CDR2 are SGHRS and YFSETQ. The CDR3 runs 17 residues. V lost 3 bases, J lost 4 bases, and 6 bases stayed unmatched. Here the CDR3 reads CASSSGLAGVGYNEQFF. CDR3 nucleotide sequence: TGCGCCAGCAGCTCGGGACTAGCGGGAGTTGGGTACAATGAGCAGTTCTTC.

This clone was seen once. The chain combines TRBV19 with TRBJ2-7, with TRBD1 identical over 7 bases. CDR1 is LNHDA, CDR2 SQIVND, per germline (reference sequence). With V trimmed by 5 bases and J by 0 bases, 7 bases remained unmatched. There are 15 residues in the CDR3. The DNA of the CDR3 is TGTGCCAGTAGTGTGACAGGGTCTCTCTCCTACGAGCAGTACTTC. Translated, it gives CASSVTGSLSYEQYF.

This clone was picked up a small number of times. Written as DNA, the CDR3 is TGTGCCAGCAGCGGTGCTCAGGGTCTCAACGAGCAGTACTTC. The encoded protein is CASSGAQGLNEQYF. The rearrangement uses TRBV9 and TRBJ2-7; TRBD1 is a possible D gene (5 bases). Trimming shortened V by 3 bases and J by 5 bases, and 15 bases separated the two germline ends. The CDR3 contains 14 residues. Germline lookup yields CDR1 SGDLS and CDR2 YYNGEE.

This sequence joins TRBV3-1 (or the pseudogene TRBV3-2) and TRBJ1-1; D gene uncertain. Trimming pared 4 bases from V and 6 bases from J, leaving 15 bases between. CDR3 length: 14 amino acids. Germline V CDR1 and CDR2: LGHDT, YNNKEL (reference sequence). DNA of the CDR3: TGTGCCAGCAGCCGACGGGCGGGGTCATCTGAAGCTTTCTTT. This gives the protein CASSRRAGSSEAFF.

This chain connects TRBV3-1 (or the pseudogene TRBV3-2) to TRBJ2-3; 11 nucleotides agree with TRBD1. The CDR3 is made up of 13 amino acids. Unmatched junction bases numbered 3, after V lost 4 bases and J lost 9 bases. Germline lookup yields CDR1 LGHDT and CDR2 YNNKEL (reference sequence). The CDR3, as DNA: TGTGCCAGCAGCCGGGGACAGGGGGAAACGCAGTATTTT. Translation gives CASSRGQGETQYF.

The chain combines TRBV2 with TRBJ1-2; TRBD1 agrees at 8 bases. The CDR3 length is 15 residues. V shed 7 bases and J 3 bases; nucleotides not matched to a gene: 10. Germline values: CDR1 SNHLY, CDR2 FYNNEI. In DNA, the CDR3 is TGTGCCAGCATTCCCGACAGGGGCGTTGACTATGGCTACACCTTC. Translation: CASIPDRGVDYGYTF.

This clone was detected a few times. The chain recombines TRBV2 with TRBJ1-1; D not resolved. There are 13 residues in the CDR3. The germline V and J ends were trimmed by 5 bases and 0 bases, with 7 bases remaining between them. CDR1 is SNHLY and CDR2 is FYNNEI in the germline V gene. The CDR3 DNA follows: TGTGCCAGCAGTCAGGAGGTGAACACTGAAGCTTTCTTT. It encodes CASSQEVNTEAFF.

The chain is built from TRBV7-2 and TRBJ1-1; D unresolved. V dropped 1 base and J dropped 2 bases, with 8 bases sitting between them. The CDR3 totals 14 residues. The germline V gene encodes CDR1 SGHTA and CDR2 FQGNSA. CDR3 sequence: CASSLDVANTEAFF. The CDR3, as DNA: TGTGCCAGCAGCTTAGACGTGGCCAACACTGAAGCTTTCTTT.

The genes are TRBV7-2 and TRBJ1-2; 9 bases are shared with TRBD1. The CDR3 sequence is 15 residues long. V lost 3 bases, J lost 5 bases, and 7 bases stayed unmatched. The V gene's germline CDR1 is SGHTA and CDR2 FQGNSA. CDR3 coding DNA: TGTGCCAGCAGCTTTGGACAGGGGCAAGTATATGGCTACACCTTC. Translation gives CASSFGQGQVYGYTF.